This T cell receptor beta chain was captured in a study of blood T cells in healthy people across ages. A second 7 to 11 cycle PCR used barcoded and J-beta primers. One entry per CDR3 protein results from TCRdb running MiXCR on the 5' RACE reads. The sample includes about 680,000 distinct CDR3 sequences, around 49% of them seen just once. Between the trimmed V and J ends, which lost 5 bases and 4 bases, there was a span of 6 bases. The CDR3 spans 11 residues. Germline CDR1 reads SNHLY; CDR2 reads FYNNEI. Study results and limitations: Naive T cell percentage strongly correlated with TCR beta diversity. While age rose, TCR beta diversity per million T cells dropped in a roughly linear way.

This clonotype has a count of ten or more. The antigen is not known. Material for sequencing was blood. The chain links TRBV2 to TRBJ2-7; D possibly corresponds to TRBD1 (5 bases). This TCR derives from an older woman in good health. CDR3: CASSKGYEQYF. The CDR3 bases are TGTGCCAGCAGTAAGGGGTACGAGCAGTACTTC.